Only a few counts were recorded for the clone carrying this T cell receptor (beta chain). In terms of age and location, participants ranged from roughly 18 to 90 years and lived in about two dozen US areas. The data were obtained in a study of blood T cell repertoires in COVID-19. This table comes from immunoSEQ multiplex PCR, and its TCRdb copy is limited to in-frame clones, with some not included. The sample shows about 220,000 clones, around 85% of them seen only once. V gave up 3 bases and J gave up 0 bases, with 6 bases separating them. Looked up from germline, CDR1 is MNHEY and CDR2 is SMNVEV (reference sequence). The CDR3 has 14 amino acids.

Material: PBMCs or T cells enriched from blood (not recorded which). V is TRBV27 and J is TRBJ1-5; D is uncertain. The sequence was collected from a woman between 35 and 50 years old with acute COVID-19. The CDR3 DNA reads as TGTGCCAGCAGTTTTTCGTATAGCAATCAGCCCCAGCATTTT. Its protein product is CASSFSYSNQPQHF.